This TCR beta chain originates from a study of neoadjuvant anti-PD-1 for oral cavity cancer. This clone was observed once. Its antigen is undetermined. The study's findings and limits: Pretreatment Treg/Th17 ratio correlated inversely with post-treatment tumor clonality.

Time point: after neoadjuvant nivolumab, at surgical resection. Using immunoSEQ multiplex PCR, the repertoire was profiled, and TCRdb retains in-frame clones only, with some absent. The table has approximately 10,000 clones, approximately 64% seen once. Germline assignment: CDR1 PRHDT and CDR2 FYEKMQ (reference sequence). This CDR3 comprises 13 residues. The germline V and J ends were trimmed by 4 bases and 10 bases, with 13 bases remaining between them. Material: PBMCs, obtained after nivolumab (anti-PD-1) treatment. The receptor's source is a person aged 35 to 85 with oral cavity squamous cell carcinoma. V gene TRBV13 combines with J gene TRBJ1-4; no reliable D call. The CDR3 region has the DNA TGTGCCAGCAGCTCACCTAGCAGCCGAAAACTGTTTTTT. Protein sequence: CASSSPSSRKLFF.